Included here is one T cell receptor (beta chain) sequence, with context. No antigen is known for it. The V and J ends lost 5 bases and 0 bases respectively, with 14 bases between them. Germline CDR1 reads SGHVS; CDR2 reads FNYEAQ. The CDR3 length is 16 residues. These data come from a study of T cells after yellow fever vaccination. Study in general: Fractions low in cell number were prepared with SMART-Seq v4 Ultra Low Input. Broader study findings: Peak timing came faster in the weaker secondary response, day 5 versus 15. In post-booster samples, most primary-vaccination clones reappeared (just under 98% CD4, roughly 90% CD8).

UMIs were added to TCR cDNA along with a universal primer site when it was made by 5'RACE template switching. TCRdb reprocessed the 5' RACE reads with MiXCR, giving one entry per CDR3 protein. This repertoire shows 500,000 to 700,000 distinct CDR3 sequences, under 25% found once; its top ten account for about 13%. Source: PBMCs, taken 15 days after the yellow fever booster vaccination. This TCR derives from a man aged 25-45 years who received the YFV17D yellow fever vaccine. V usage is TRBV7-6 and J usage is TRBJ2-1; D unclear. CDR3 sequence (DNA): TGTGCCAGCAGCCCGAGGCAGTCAGGCTCCTACAATGAGCAGTTCTTC. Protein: CASSPRQSGSYNEQFF.